This T cell receptor beta chain derives from a study of human T cells and chemical hapten exposure. TCRdb redid the calling of the RACE reads with MiXCR, one entry per CDR3 protein. In the table there are some 84,000 distinct CDR3 sequences, about 10% of which are singletons. Noted time point: patch test 2, 6 weeks after DPC sensitization. Treatment meaning: therapeutic diphenylcyclopropenone sensitization with weekly scalp DPC. Ahead of each patch test application, blood was drawn. Sequenced here: whole blood, sampled in connection with sensitization to the hapten diphenylcyclopropenone (DPC). This sequence originates from a woman in her forties or fifties with alopecia areata. Some clones in this sample may be carry-over from other donors' samples.

CDR3 DNA sequence: TGCAGCGTGAATATTGATCAGGGCGAGCAGTACTTC. It specifies CSVNIDQGEQYF. The chain has TRBV29-1 and TRBJ2-7; maybe TRBD1 (5 bases). The germline V gene has CDR1 SQVTM and CDR2 ANQGSEA. The CDR3 contains 12 residues. Deletions cut 6 bases from V and 6 bases from J, with 15 bases between.